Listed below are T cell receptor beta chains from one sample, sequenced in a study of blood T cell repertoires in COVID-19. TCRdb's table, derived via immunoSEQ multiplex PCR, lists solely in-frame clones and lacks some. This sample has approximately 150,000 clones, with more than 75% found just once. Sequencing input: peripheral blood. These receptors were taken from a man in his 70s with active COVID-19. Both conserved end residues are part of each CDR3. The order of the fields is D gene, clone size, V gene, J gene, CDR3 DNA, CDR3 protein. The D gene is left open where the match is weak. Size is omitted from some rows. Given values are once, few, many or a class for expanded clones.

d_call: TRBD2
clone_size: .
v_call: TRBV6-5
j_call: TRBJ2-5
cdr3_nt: TGTGCCAGCAGGACTAGCGGGAGTGGGGAGACCCAGTACTTC
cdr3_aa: CASRTSGSGETQYF

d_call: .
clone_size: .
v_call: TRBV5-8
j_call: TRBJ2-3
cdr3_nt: TGTGCCAGCAGCTTGTACATCGCTAGCACAGATACGCAGTATTTT
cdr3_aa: CASSLYIASTDTQYF

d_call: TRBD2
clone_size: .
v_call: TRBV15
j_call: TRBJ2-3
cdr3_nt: TGTGCCACCAGCAAAATCACTAGCGGACCCCCTGGGGATACGCAGTATTTT
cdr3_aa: CATSKITSGPPGDTQYF

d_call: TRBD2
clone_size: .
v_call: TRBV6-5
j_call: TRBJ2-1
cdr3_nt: TGTGCCAGCAGAGTACTAGCGGGAAGTTACAATGAGCAGTTCTTC
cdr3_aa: CASRVLAGSYNEQFF

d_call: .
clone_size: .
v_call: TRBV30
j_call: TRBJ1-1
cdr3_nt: TGTGCCTGGAGTGTTTCCATGAACACTGAAGCTTTCTTT
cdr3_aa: CAWSVSMNTEAFF

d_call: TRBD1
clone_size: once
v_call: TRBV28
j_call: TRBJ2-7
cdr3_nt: TGTGCCAGCAGTTCCTTCGGGACAGGGGGCCGCGAGCAGTACTTC
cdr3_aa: CASSSFGTGGREQYF

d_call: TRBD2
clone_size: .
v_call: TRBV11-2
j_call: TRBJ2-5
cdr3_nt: TGTGCCACTCGGCGGGGGTCAGAGACCCAGTACTTC
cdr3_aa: CATRRGSETQYF

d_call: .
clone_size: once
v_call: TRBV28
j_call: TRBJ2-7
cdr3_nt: TGTGCCAGCAGTCCAGGGGCGGAATCAGGCTACGAGCAGTACTTC
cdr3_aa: CASSPGAESGYEQYF

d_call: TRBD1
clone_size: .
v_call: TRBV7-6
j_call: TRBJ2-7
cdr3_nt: TGTGCCAGCAGCGTCTACGGCGGACAGGGGGCATTTTACGAGCAGTACTTC
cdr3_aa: CASSVYGGQGAFYEQYF

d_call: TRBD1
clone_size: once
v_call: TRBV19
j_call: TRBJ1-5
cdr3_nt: TGTGCCAGCGAAAGGGGGATTGACAGGGTTCTATATCAGCCCCAGCATTTT
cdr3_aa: CASERGIDRVLYQPQHF

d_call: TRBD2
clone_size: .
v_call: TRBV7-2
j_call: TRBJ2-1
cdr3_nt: TGTGCCAGCAGCCCCTCTAGCGGCTCCCCCTACAATGAGCAGTTCTTC
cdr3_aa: CASSPSSGSPYNEQFF

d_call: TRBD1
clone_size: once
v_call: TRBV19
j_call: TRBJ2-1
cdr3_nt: TGTGCCAGTAGTCTCGGACAGGGGGCCCACAATGAGCAGTTCTTC
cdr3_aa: CASSLGQGAHNEQFF

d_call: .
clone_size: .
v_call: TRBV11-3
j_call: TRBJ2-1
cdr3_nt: TGTGCCAGCAGCTTCAGTGATCCTAGCTACAATGAGCAGTTCTTC
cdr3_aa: CASSFSDPSYNEQFF

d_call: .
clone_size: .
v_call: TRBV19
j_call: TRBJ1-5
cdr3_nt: TGTGCCAGTAGAAGGGGGAGGGAGCCCCAGCATTTT
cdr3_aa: CASRRGREPQHF